The T cell receptor beta chain described here comes from a study of T-cell reconstitution after alpha-beta-depleted transplantation in children. General observations from the study: There were some patients whose high TCRbeta diversity at day 60 came from surviving recipient T cells and thymic progenitors. By about two months after transplant, alpha-beta T cells reportedly arose from several hundred graft clones that had expanded.

Preparation of the TCRbeta library involved a method that used unique molecular identifiers. TCRdb independently ran MiXCR on the PCR reads; one entry per CDR3 protein. There are about 260,000 distinct CDR3 sequences in the sample; 6.5% to 10% occur only once, and roughly 5.8% lies in the top ten. V trimming: 6 bases; J trimming: 3 bases; junction bases outside the gene matches: 6. This CDR3 is built from 15 residues. The germline gives CDR1 MNHNS, CDR2 SASEGT. Turning to this clonotype: Antigen specificity is unknown.

The sequence came from a male patient between 5 and 17 years old who had a stem cell transplant for acute lymphoblastic leukemia, so the T cells may come from the graft donor. The chain employs TRBV6-1 and TRBJ2-7, with 12 bases identical to TRBD1. Here the sequenced sample was PBMCs, mostly from graft donor cells, taken 180 days after TCRalphabeta/CD19-depleted stem cell transplant. The CDR3 DNA reads as TGTGCCAGCAGCACCGGGACAGGGGGCTTCTACGAGCAGTACTTC. Protein product: CASSTGTGGFYEQYF.